A single sample gave rise to the 18 T cell receptor beta chains below, sequenced in a study of blood T cell repertoires in COVID-19. The protocol was immunoSEQ multiplex PCR, while the TCRdb copy is restricted to in-frame clones and leaves out a portion. This sample has 250,000 or so clones, with 90% to 95% found just once. Source material: PBMCs or T cells enriched from blood (not recorded which). These receptors were collected from a human donor in a cohort exposed to, infected with or recovered from COVID-19 (not recorded which). The donor label of this sample is uncertain.

CDR3 amino acids: CASSFGGRSYEQYF. The CDR3 region has the DNA TGTGCCAGTAGTTTCGGGGGACGTTCCTACGAGCAGTACTTC. The chain is built from TRBV19 and TRBJ2-7, with D possibly being TRBD2 (6 bases). Germline V gene sequence: CDR1 LNHDA, CDR2 SQIVND (reference sequence). Trimming removed 5 bases from V and 1 base from J, with 12 bases in between. There are 14 residues in the CDR3.

V gene TRBV7-2 combines with J gene TRBJ2-1; unclear D gene. V gave up 3 bases and J gave up 6 bases, with 3 bases separating them. There are 11 residues in the CDR3. CDR1 SGHTA and CDR2 FQGNSA come from the germline V gene. The CDR3: CASSLANEQFF. The CDR3 coding sequence is TGTGCCAGCAGCTTGGCCAATGAGCAGTTCTTC.

This clone was detected only once. CDR3 residues: CASRLDRAHGYTF. Written as DNA, the CDR3 is TGTGCCAGCAGATTGGACAGGGCTCATGGCTACACCTTC. This rearrangement joins TRBV12-3 or TRBV12-4 to TRBJ1-2; 8 bases match TRBD1. CDR3 length: 13 amino acids. V trimming: 6 bases; J trimming: 6 bases; junction bases outside the gene matches: 6.

The rearrangement joins TRBV5-5 to TRBJ1-1; possible D gene TRBD1, 6 bases. Trimming removed 4 bases at V and 1 base at J, with 20 bases between. There are 17 residues in the CDR3. Per the germline V gene, CDR1 is SGHKS and CDR2 is YYEKEE (reference sequence). The CDR3 coding sequence is TGTGCCAGCAGCCCGTCCGTCCTGGGGGCACGGAACACTGAAGCTTTCTTT. Amino acid sequence: CASSPSVLGARNTEAFF.

This clone has a single count. The chain joins TRBV2 to TRBJ1-5; TRBD1 matches 9 bases. The germline gives CDR1 SNHLY, CDR2 FYNNEI. The CDR3 is made up of 16 amino acids. Trimming removed 6 bases from V and 11 bases from J; junction bases left unmatched: 17. CDR3 sequence: CASRDTGTGLSGAQHF. The CDR3 nucleotides are TGTGCCAGCAGGGACACCGGGACAGGGCTTTCGGGGGCCCAGCATTTT.

The chain links TRBV9 to TRBJ1-1; TRBD1 is a possible D gene (6 bases). The V end lost 1 base, the J end lost 0 bases, and 7 bases lay between the germline ends. Germline CDR1 is SGDLS and CDR2 is YYNGEE. CDR3 length equals 14 residues. CDR3 sequence (DNA): TGTGCCAGCAGCGTAACAGGGTTGAACACTGAAGCTTTCTTT. Its translation: CASSVTGLNTEAFF.

The chain has TRBV29-1 and TRBJ1-1, with D unresolved. This CDR3 has 13 residues. Looked up from germline, CDR1 is SQVTM and CDR2 is ANQGSEA. The V and J ends lost 5 bases and 4 bases respectively, with 14 bases between them. This CDR3 reads CSVRRGQTTEAFF. The CDR3 bases are TGCAGCGTTAGGAGAGGGCAGACCACTGAAGCTTTCTTT.

The chain joins TRBV28 to TRBJ2-2, with 7 bases that match TRBD2. The CDR3 has 18 residues. The junction had 14 bases not matched to a gene; V was cut back by 4 bases and J by 3 bases. Germline V gene sequence: CDR1 MDHEN, CDR2 SYDVKM. This CDR3 reads CASSSPEGGVRDTGELFF. The CDR3 DNA reads as TGTGCCAGCAGTTCCCCGGAGGGAGGGGTAAGGGACACCGGGGAGCTGTTTTTT.

V and J are TRBV11-2 and TRBJ2-7; 9 bases align to TRBD1. This CDR3 comprises 15 residues. V shed 7 bases, J shed 0 bases, and the junction held 7 bases outside the gene matches. CDR1 is SGHAT and CDR2 is FQNNGV in the germline V gene. CDR3 sequence reads: CASTLDRGSSYEQYF. The DNA for the CDR3 is TGTGCCAGCACCCTCGACAGGGGGAGCTCCTACGAGCAGTACTTC.

The chain is built from TRBV15 and TRBJ2-1; 9 nucleotides agree with TRBD2. This CDR3 comprises 16 residues. Unmatched junction bases numbered 14, after V lost 7 bases and J lost 7 bases. Germline lookup yields CDR1 LNHNV and CDR2 YYDKDF (reference sequence). In DNA form, the CDR3 reads TGTGCCACCAAGGGTGAAGGCGGGGGGGCCCGTAATGAGCAGTTCTTC. It codes for CATKGEGGGARNEQFF.

The chain carries TRBV7-3 and TRBJ2-2, with D perhaps matching TRBD2 (6 bases). Germline assignment: CDR1 SGHTA and CDR2 FQGTGA. The CDR3 extends over 15 amino acids. V was cut by 2 bases and J by 2 bases, with 9 bases left in between. The CDR3 sequence is CASSLGGANTGELFF. Here the CDR3 DNA reads TGTGCCAGCAGCTTAGGAGGGGCCAACACCGGGGAGCTGTTTTTT. The full variable domain, completed using reference TRBV7-3 and TRBJ2-2, is GAGVSQTPSNKVTEKGKYVELRCDPISGHTALYWYRQSLGQGPEFLIYFQGTGAADDSGLPNDRFFAVRPEGSVSTLKIQRTERGDSAVYLCASSLGGANTGELFFGEGSRLTVL.

The J gene is TRBJ2-7, the V gene TRBV6-2 or TRBV6-3, with a tentative D call TRBD2 (6 bases). The CDR3 has 15 amino acids. CDR1 and CDR2 from the germline V gene are MNHEY and SVGEGT. The V end was cut by 6 bases, the J end by 2 bases, with 17 bases between. Here the CDR3 DNA reads TGTGCCAGCAGCCGATTCGGGACTCTCGCCTACGAGCAGTACTTC. Translated, it gives CASSRFGTLAYEQYF.

The rearrangement links TRBV5-4 to TRBJ2-5; 9 bases match TRBD2. Per the germline V gene, CDR1 is SGHNT and CDR2 is YYREEE (reference sequence). Losses at the gene ends were 2 bases for V and 2 bases for J; bases not matched to a gene: 4. The CDR3 contains 15 residues. The CDR3 region is CASSFGSGGQETQYF. The CDR3 coding sequence is TGTGCCAGCAGCTTCGGTAGCGGGGGTCAAGAGACCCAGTACTTC.

The chain carries TRBV18 and TRBJ1-5; D unresolved. CDR1 and CDR2 from the germline V gene are KGHSH and LQKENI. CDR3 length equals 14 residues. Trimming stripped 4 bases from V and 4 bases from J, with 11 bases between. The CDR3 is CASSLDGFNQPQHF. Here the CDR3 DNA reads TGTGCCAGCTCACTTGACGGGTTTAATCAGCCCCAGCATTTT.

The chain combines TRBV30 with TRBJ1-2; D is perhaps TRBD1 (5 bases). Germline CDR1 GTSNPN, CDR2 SVGIG (reference sequence). V was cut by 2 bases and J by 6 bases, with 13 bases left in between. The CDR3 spans 13 residues. CDR3 region: CAWSSQGGDGYTF. The CDR3 nucleotides read TGTGCCTGGAGTTCCCAGGGAGGGGATGGCTACACCTTC.

The V gene is TRBV9, the J gene TRBJ1-2; 9 positions match TRBD1. From germline, CDR1 is SGDLS and CDR2 YYNGEE. The CDR3 loop spans 17 amino acids. V trimming: 3 bases; J trimming: 2 bases; junction bases outside the gene matches: 11. In DNA form, the CDR3 reads TGTGCCAGCAGCGATGAAACAAGAGGACAGGGGAACTATGGCTACACCTTC. Encoded protein: CASSDETRGQGNYGYTF. The full variable domain, completed using reference TRBV9 and TRBJ1-2, is DSGVTQTPKHLITATGQRVTLRCSPRSGDLSVYWYQQSLDQGLQFLIQYYNGEERAKGNILERFSAQQFPDLHSELNLSSLELGDSALYFCASSDETRGQGNYGYTFGSGTRLTVV.

J is TRBJ2-7 and V is TRBV4-1; 7 nucleotides agree with TRBD1. V dropped 4 bases and J dropped 4; count of bases not matched to a gene: 10. CDR3 length: 15 amino acids. CDR1 and CDR2 (germline): MGHRA, YSYEKL. DNA of the CDR3: TGCGCCAGCAGCCTCGCGTCACAGGGGTTATACGAGCAGTACTTC. Protein sequence: CASSLASQGLYEQYF.

The V gene is TRBV2, the J gene TRBJ1-6; 10 bases match TRBD1. The CDR3 runs 16 residues. Trimming at V came to 5 bases and at J to 6 bases, leaving 7 bases not matched to a gene. Germline values: CDR1 SNHLY, CDR2 FYNNEI. Here the CDR3 reads CASSQRQGARNSPLHF. The CDR3 coding sequence is TGTGCCAGCAGTCAAAGACAGGGGGCTCGTAATTCACCCCTCCACTTT.